This TCR beta chain was recorded in a study of blood T cells in healthy people across ages. PCR was performed a second time for about 7 to 12 cycles using a sample-barcoded 5' primer and a J-beta primer mix. Each CDR3 protein gets one entry after TCRdb re-called the 5' RACE reads with MiXCR. This sample has 700,000 or so distinct CDR3 sequences, with 40% to 50% found just once. Every sample yielded at least 6.5 million isolated PBMCs. This clonotype was recorded a few times. The CDR3 is 14 residues long. V lost 2 bases, J lost 6 bases, and 11 bases lay in between. The chain employs TRBV12-3 or TRBV12-4 and TRBJ2-4, with D possibly TRBD1 on 5 matching bases. The receptor was derived from an older man in good health. Sequencing was done on a sample of blood. The chain's CDR3 is CASSLQGGLNIQYF. Written as DNA, the CDR3 is TGTGCCAGCAGTTTACAGGGTGGGTTAAACATTCAGTACTTC.